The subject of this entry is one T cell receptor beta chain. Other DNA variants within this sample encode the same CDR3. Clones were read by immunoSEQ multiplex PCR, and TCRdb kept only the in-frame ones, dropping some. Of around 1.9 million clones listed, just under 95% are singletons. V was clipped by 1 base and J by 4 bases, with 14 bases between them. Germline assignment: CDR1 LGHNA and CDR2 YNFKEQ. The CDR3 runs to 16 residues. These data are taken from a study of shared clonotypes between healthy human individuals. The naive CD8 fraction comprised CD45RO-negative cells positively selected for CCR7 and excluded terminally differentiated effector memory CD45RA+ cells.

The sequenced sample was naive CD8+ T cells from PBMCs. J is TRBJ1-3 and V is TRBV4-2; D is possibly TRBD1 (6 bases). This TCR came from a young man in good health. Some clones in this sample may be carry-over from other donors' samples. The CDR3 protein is CASSQGLGAEGNTIYF. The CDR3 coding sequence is TGTGCCAGCAGCCAAGGTCTGGGGGCGGAAGGAAACACCATATATTTT.